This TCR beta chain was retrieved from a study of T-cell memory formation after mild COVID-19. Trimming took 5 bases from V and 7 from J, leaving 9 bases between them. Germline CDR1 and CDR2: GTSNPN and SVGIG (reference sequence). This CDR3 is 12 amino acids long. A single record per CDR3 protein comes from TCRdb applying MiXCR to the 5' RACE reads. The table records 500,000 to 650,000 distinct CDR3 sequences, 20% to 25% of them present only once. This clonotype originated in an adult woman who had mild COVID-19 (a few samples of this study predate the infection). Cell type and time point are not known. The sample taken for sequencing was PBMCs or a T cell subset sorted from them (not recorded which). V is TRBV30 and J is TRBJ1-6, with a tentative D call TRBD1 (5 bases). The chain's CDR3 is CAWDRRNSPLHF. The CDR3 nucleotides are TGTGCCTGGGACAGAAGGAATTCACCCCTCCACTTT. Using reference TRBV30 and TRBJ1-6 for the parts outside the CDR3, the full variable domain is SQTIHQWPATLVQPVGSPLSLECTVEGTSNPNLYWYRQAAGRGLQLLFYSVGIGQISSEVPQNLSASRPQDRQFILSSKKLLLSDSGFYLCAWDRRNSPLHFGNGTRLTVT.